The 25 T cell receptor beta chains in this list originate from one sample, sequenced in a study of blood T cell repertoires in COVID-19. Data came from immunoSEQ multiplex PCR; TCRdb stores just in-frame clones and leaves some out. The sample has more than 95,000 clones; about 80% are singletons. Sequencing used peripheral blood. The receptors shown here come from a human donor in a cohort sampled during active COVID-19.

J is TRBJ2-3 and V is TRBV28; 14 bases agree with TRBD2. From germline, CDR1 is MDHEN and CDR2 SYDVKM. The CDR3 covers 16 residues. The V and J ends lost 6 bases and 4 bases, in that order; junction bases with no gene match: 6. The CDR3 spells CASSRLAGGGADTQYF. Written as DNA, the CDR3 is TGTGCCAGCAGCCGACTAGCGGGGGGGGGCGCAGATACGCAGTATTTT.

The rearrangement uses TRBV9 and TRBJ2-3; 8 nucleotides agree with TRBD1. Germline assignment: CDR1 SGDLS and CDR2 YYNGEE. Trimming at V came to 0 bases and at J to 6 bases, leaving 6 bases not matched to a gene. The CDR3 has 15 amino acids. The CDR3 nucleotides are TGTGCCAGCAGCGTAGGCGGACAGGGAACCGATACGCAGTATTTT. It yields the protein CASSVGGQGTDTQYF.

The CDR3 is CASSPRALGEAEAFF. Here the CDR3 DNA reads TGTGCCAGCTCACCACGCGCGCTCGGGGAGGCTGAAGCTTTCTTT. This chain joins TRBV18 and TRBJ1-1; D unresolved. The germline gives CDR1 KGHSH, CDR2 LQKENI. The CDR3 is made up of 15 amino acids. Trimming cost V 1 base and J 6 bases, with 15 bases left between them.

This clone turned up a few times. The rearrangement links TRBV19 to TRBJ2-2; D is unclear. The germline CDR1 and CDR2 sequences are LNHDA and SQIVND (reference sequence). The CDR3 length is 14 residues. The germline V and J ends were trimmed by 7 bases and 8 bases, with 17 bases remaining between them. The CDR3 region has the DNA TGTGCCAGTACCACTTTCAACCTCTTTGGGGAGCTGTTTTTT. Protein product: CASTTFNLFGELFF.

The rearrangement joins TRBV5-1 to TRBJ1-5; D is ambiguous. Germline lookup yields CDR1 SGHRS and CDR2 YFSETQ. Trimming left V 4 bases short and J 3 bases short, with 14 bases between. There are 15 residues in the CDR3. CDR3 sequence (DNA): TGCGCCAGCAGCCCGGGATTGGGGATCAATCAGCCCCAGCATTTT. It yields the protein CASSPGLGINQPQHF.

The rearrangement joins TRBV5-1 to TRBJ1-4, with a weak D call TRBD1 (6 bases). Trimming removed 6 bases from V and 7 bases from J, with 16 bases in between. This CDR3 is built from 14 residues. CDR1 and CDR2 from the germline V gene are SGHRS and YFSETQ. CDR3: CASTTGPQGEKLFF. CDR3 sequence (DNA): TGCGCCAGCACCACCGGCCCACAGGGTGAAAAACTGTTTTTT.

The rearrangement links TRBV9 to TRBJ1-1; D is unresolved. Germline loops: CDR1 SGDLS, CDR2 YYNGEE. The CDR3 has 13 residues. The V end lost 0 bases, the J end lost 5 bases, and 8 bases lay between the germline ends. CDR3 loop: CASSVDLVTEAFF. CDR3 nucleotide sequence: TGTGCCAGCAGCGTAGATCTAGTGACTGAAGCTTTCTTT. The full variable domain, with the rest looked up from reference TRBV9 and TRBJ1-1, is DSGVTQTPKHLITATGQRVTLRCSPRSGDLSVYWYQQSLDQGLQFLIQYYNGEERAKGNILERFSAQQFPDLHSELNLSSLELGDSALYFCASSVDLVTEAFFGQGTRLTVV.

This clone occurred once. This sequence joins TRBV4-2 and TRBJ2-2; 9 nucleotides line up with TRBD1. CDR3 size: 17 residues. CDR1 and CDR2 from the germline V gene are LGHNA and YNFKEQ. V gave up 0 bases and J gave up 7 bases; unmatched junction bases: 9. In DNA, the CDR3 is TGTGCCAGCAGCCAAGATTTGAGAACAGGGGGCGGCGGGGAGCTGTTTTTT. It yields the protein CASSQDLRTGGGGELFF.

The J gene is TRBJ2-7, the V gene TRBV3-1 (or the pseudogene TRBV3-2); the match to TRBD1 covers 11 bases. Germline CDR1 LGHDT, CDR2 YNNKEL (reference sequence). V dropped 1 base and J dropped 2; count of bases not matched to a gene: 4. There are 16 residues in the CDR3. The CDR3 here is CASSQAGQGGPYEQYF. CDR3 nucleotide sequence: TGTGCCAGCAGCCAAGCGGGACAGGGGGGCCCCTACGAGCAGTACTTC.

The chain links TRBV28 to TRBJ1-6, with 10 bases that match TRBD1. The CDR3 is 18 amino acids. The germline CDR1 and CDR2 sequences are MDHEN and SYDVKM. V gave up 6 bases and J gave up 2 bases; unmatched junction bases: 10. The DNA of the CDR3 is TGTGCCAGCAGGAATTGGGGACAGGGGAGGGCCTATAATTCACCCCTCCACTTT. Encoded protein: CASRNWGQGRAYNSPLHF.

The gene calls are TRBV29-1 and TRBJ2-3; D is possibly TRBD2 (6 bases). Germline V lookup: CDR1 SQVTM, CDR2 ANQGSEA. The CDR3 sequence is 14 residues long. Trimming removed 6 bases from V and 0 bases from J, with 13 bases in between. CDR3 region: CSVSPGGSTDTQYF. DNA of the CDR3: TGCAGCGTCTCCCCCGGGGGTAGCACAGATACGCAGTATTTT.

This sequence joins TRBV18 and TRBJ2-6; 7 positions agree with TRBD1. The CDR3 has 17 residues. Germline CDR1 is KGHSH and CDR2 is LQKENI. The V gene end was trimmed by 8 bases and the J gene end by 0 bases; junction bases not matched to a gene: 10. The CDR3 is CASAWTGSDSGANVLTF. The CDR3 region has the DNA TGTGCCAGCGCTTGGACAGGATCGGACTCTGGGGCCAACGTCCTGACTTTC.

The genes are TRBV27 and TRBJ1-4; 8 bases match TRBD1. Germline CDR1 is MNHEY and CDR2 is SMNVEV (reference sequence). This CDR3 is 15 amino acids long. V lost 6 bases, J lost 0 bases, and 3 bases stayed unmatched. The CDR3 region is CASRPQGATNEKLFF. In nucleotides, the CDR3 is TGTGCCAGCAGACCACAGGGGGCAACTAATGAAAAACTGTTTTTT.

The rearrangement uses TRBV7-2 and TRBJ2-7, with D perhaps matching TRBD2 (6 bases). The CDR3 extends over 15 amino acids. The germline V and J ends were trimmed by 2 bases and 0 bases, with 11 bases remaining between them. The germline CDR1 and CDR2 sequences are SGHTA and FQGNSA. The CDR3 region has the DNA TGTGCCAGCAGCTTACAGGGTAGCGGCTCCTACGAGCAGTACTTC. Its protein product is CASSLQGSGSYEQYF.

CDR3 residues: CASSDRQYGNTIYF. Here the CDR3 DNA reads TGTGCCAGCAGTGACAGACAATATGGAAACACCATATATTTT. This chain uses TRBV6-1 with TRBJ1-3; D gene uncertain. Looked up from germline, CDR1 is MNHNS and CDR2 is SASEGT. This CDR3 contains 14 residues. Between the trimmed V and J ends, which lost 3 bases and 3 bases, there was a span of 9 bases.

This sequence joins TRBV7-9 and TRBJ2-5; no clear D gene. V was cut by 4 bases and J by 5 bases, with 11 bases left in between. CDR1 is SEHNR and CDR2 is FQNEAQ in the germline V gene (reference sequence). CDR3 length: 13 residues. In DNA form, the CDR3 reads TGTGCCAGCAGCTCTAGACGTGTGGAGACCCAGTACTTC. This codes for CASSSRRVETQYF.

The chain links TRBV27 to TRBJ2-5; 7 bases agree with TRBD2. From germline, CDR1 is MNHEY and CDR2 SMNVEV (reference sequence). J gave up 2 bases and V 3 bases, and 3 bases lay outside the gene matches. This CDR3 has 14 amino acids. CDR3 loop: CASSFGGLQETQYF. Here the CDR3 DNA reads TGTGCCAGCAGTTTTGGGGGACTACAAGAGACCCAGTACTTC.

This CDR3 is CASSLGGSQETQYF. The CDR3 DNA reads TGTGCCAGCAGCCTGGGGGGGTCCCAAGAGACCCAGTACTTC. The J gene is TRBJ2-5, the V gene TRBV4-2, with 7 bases that match TRBD2. CDR3 size: 14 residues. The J segment lost 1 base and the V segment lost 4 bases, leaving 3 bases of the junction unmatched. CDR1 is LGHNA and CDR2 is YNFKEQ in the germline V gene.

This chain connects TRBV27 to TRBJ2-6, with 7 bases fitting TRBD2. Germline values: CDR1 MNHEY, CDR2 SMNVEV (reference sequence). The CDR3 has 16 amino acids. V lost 5 bases to trimming and J lost 5 bases; unmatched junction nucleotides: 9. DNA of the CDR3: TGTGCCAGCAGTCGGGGAGGGCTTTTTTGGGCCAACGTCCTGACTTTC. As protein: CASSRGGLFWANVLTF.

This rearrangement joins TRBV15 to TRBJ1-2; D gene uncertain. The germline gives CDR1 LNHNV, CDR2 YYDKDF (reference sequence). V was pared by 4 bases and J by 5 bases, with 8 bases between. This CDR3 contains 12 residues. The CDR3 spells CATSIGGYGYTF. CDR3 coding DNA: TGTGCCACCAGCATAGGAGGGTATGGCTACACCTTC.

This clone was found once. The rearrangement links TRBV5-1 to TRBJ1-2, with D perhaps TRBD1 (5 bases). Looked up from germline, CDR1 is SGHRS and CDR2 is YFSETQ. The V end lost 0 bases, the J end lost 4 bases, and 13 bases lay between the germline ends. This CDR3 region has 15 residues. CDR3 protein: CASSLELGGAYGYTF. CDR3 nucleotide sequence: TGCGCCAGCAGCTTGGAACTCGGTGGGGCCTATGGCTACACCTTC.

This clone was picked up one time. V and J are TRBV7-3 and TRBJ2-2, with D hard to call. Germline CDR1 is SGHTA and CDR2 is FQGTGA. The CDR3 is 15 amino acids. The V and J ends lost 2 bases and 2 bases respectively, with 9 bases between them. DNA of the CDR3: TGTGCCAGCAGCTTATACGGGTCAAACACCGGGGAGCTGTTTTTT. Translating gives CASSLYGSNTGELFF. Based on the CDR3 plus reference TRBV7-3 and TRBJ2-2, the full variable domain is GAGVSQTPSNKVTEKGKYVELRCDPISGHTALYWYRQSLGQGPEFLIYFQGTGAADDSGLPNDRFFAVRPEGSVSTLKIQRTERGDSAVYLCASSLYGSNTGELFFGEGSRLTVL.

The chain links TRBV6-5 to TRBJ2-7, with TRBD1 matching 9 bases. The V gene end was trimmed by 4 bases and the J gene end by 2 bases; junction bases not matched to a gene: 0. From germline, CDR1 is MNHEY and CDR2 SVGAGI. The CDR3 runs to 13 residues. The CDR3 spells CASSWDRAYEQYF. The CDR3 bases are TGTGCCAGCAGTTGGGACAGGGCCTACGAGCAGTACTTC.

The chain links TRBV7-8 to TRBJ2-1; D possibly corresponds to TRBD1 (5 bases). The CDR3 runs 13 residues. With 5 bases removed from V and 6 bases from J, the gap between germline ends came to 11 bases. The germline gives CDR1 SGHVS, CDR2 FQNEAQ. Here the CDR3 reads CASSPRQFNEQFF. CDR3 DNA sequence: TGTGCCAGCAGCCCGCGACAGTTCAATGAGCAGTTCTTC.

This sequence joins TRBV7-3 and TRBJ2-7; 9 bases fit TRBD1. The junction had 4 bases not matched to a gene; V was cut back by 6 bases and J by 4 bases. The CDR3 totals 13 residues. Germline CDR1 and CDR2: SGHTA and FQGTGA. The CDR3 DNA reads as TGTGCCAGCAGTTCGGACAGGGGATACGAGCAGTACTTC. Its protein is CASSSDRGYEQYF.